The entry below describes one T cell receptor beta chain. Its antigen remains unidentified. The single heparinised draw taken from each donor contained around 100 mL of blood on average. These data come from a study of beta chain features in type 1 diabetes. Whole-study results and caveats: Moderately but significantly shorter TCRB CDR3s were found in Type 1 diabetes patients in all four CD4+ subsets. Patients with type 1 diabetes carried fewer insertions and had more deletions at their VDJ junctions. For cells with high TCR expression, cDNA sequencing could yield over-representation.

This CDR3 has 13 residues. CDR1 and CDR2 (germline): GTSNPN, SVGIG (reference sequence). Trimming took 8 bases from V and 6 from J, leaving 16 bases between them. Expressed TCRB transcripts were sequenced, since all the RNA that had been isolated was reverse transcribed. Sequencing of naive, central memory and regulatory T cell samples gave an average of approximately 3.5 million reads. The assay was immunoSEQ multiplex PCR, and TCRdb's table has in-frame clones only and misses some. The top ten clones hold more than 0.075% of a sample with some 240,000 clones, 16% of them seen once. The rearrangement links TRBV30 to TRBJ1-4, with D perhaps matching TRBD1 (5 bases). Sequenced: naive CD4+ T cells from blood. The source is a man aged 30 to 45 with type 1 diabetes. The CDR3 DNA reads TGTGCCGGAACCCAGGGTTATGATGAAAAACTGTTTTTT. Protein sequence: CAGTQGYDEKLFF.